Each of the 6 T cell receptor beta chains below was sequenced from the same sample in a study of circulating and synovial CD4+ cells in juvenile arthritis. Using immunoSEQ multiplex PCR, the repertoire was profiled, and TCRdb retains in-frame clones only, with some absent. The repertoire consists of around 17,000 clones, with about 90% occurring once and the leading ten covering 0.7% to 0.95%. Source material: CD4+ T cells from blood. The receptors originated from a human donor with juvenile idiopathic arthritis.

The chain employs TRBV30 and TRBJ2-5; 7 bases are shared with TRBD1. CDR1 is GTSNPN, CDR2 SVGIG, per germline (reference sequence). The CDR3 extends over 13 amino acids. Trimming took 1 base from V and 4 from J; bases not matched to a gene: 3. The CDR3 sequence is CAWSGNRGETQYF. CDR3 in DNA: TGTGCCTGGAGTGGTAACAGGGGAGAGACCCAGTACTTC.

The genes are TRBV6-4 and TRBJ2-1, with 14 bases aligning to TRBD2. The CDR3 has 17 amino acids. Looked up from germline, CDR1 is MRHNA and CDR2 is SNTAGT. V dropped 2 bases and J dropped 6; count of bases not matched to a gene: 6. The CDR3 sequence is CASSDPGLAGVCNEQFF. DNA of the CDR3: TGTGCCAGCAGTGACCCGGGACTAGCGGGAGTCTGCAATGAGCAGTTCTTC.

V is TRBV25-1 and J is TRBJ1-1; D remains ambiguous. The ends were cut back, 6 bases at V and 1 base at J, with 9 bases in the middle. CDR3 length: 13 amino acids. Per germline, CDR1 MGHDK and CDR2 SYGVNS. The CDR3 DNA is TGTGCCAGCAGGGTCCGGTCGAACACTGAAGCTTTCTTT. It codes for CASRVRSNTEAFF.

This clone was found once. The rearrangement uses TRBV25-1 and TRBJ1-1; TRBD1 agrees at 9 bases. With V trimmed by 7 bases and J by 1 base, 1 base remained unmatched. This CDR3 is 13 amino acids long. Germline loops: CDR1 MGHDK, CDR2 SYGVNS. The CDR3 protein is CASKDRGNTEAFF. In DNA, the CDR3 is TGTGCCAGCAAGGACAGGGGGAACACTGAAGCTTTCTTT.

J is TRBJ2-5 and V is TRBV19, with 7 nucleotides matching TRBD2. Germline loops: CDR1 LNHDA, CDR2 SQIVND (reference sequence). The trim removed 6 bases at V and 4 bases at J, leaving 5 bases unmatched. The CDR3 has 13 amino acids. CDR3 in amino acids: CASRAGRVETQYF. The CDR3 DNA follows: TGTGCCAGTAGAGCGGGGCGGGTAGAGACCCAGTACTTC.

This chain connects TRBV30 to TRBJ1-4; tentative D call: TRBD1 (5 bases). Trimming removed 2 bases from V and 9 bases from J, with 10 bases in between. In germline, CDR1 is GTSNPN, CDR2 SVGIG (reference sequence). The CDR3 has 12 amino acids. CDR3 coding DNA: TGTGCCTGGAGTACTGACAGTAAAAAACTGTTTTTT. It specifies CAWSTDSKKLFF.